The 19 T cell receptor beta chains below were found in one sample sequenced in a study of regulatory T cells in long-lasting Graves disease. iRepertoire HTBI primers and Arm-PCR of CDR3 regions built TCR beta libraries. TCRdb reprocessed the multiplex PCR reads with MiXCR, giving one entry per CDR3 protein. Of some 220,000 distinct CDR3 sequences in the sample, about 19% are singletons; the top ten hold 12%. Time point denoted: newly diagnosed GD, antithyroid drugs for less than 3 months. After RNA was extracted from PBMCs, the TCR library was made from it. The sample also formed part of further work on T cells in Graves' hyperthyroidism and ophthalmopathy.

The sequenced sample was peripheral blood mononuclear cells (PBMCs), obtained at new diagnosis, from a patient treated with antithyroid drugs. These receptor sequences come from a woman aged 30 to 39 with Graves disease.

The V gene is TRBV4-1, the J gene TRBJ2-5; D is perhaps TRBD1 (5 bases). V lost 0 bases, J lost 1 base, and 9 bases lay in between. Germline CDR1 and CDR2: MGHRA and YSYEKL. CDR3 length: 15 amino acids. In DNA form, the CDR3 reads TGCGCCAGCAGCCAAGATAAGACAGTCCAAGAGACCCAGTACTTC. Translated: CASSQDKTVQETQYF.

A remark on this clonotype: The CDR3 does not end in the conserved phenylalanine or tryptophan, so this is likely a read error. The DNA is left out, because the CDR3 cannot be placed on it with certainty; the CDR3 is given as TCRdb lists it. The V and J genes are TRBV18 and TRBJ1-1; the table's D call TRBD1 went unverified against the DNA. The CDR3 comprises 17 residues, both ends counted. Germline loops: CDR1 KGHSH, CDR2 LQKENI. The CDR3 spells CASSPLGQGFRDTEACL.

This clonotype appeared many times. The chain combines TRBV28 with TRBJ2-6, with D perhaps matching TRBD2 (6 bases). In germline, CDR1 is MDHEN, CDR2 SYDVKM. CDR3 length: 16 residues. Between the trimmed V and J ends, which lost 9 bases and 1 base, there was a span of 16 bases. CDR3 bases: TGTGCCAGTGGACTAAACGGGAATTCTGGGGCCAACGTCCTGACTTTC. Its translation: CASGLNGNSGANVLTF.

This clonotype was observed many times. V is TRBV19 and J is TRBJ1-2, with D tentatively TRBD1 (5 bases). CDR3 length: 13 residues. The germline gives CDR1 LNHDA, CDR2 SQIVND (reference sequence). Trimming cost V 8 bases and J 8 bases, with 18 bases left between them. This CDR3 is CASLSLSSGGYTF. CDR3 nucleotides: TGTGCCAGTTTGAGCCTCTCCTCAGGGGGCTACACCTTC.

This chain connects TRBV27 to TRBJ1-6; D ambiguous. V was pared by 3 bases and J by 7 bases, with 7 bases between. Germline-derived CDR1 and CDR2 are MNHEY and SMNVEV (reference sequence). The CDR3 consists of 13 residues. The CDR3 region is CASSFLGNSPLHF. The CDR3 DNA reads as TGTGCCAGCAGTTTCTTGGGCAATTCACCCCTCCACTTT.

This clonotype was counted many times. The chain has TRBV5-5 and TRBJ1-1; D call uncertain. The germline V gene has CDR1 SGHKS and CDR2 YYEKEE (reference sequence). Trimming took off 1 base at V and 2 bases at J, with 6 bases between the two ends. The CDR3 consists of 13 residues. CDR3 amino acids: CASSLQHNTEAFF. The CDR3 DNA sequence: TGTGCCAGCAGCTTGCAGCATAACACTGAAGCTTTCTTT.

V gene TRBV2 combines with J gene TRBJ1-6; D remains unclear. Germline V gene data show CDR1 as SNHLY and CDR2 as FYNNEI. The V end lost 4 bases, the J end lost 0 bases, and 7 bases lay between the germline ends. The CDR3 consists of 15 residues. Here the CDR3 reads CASSAQSSYNSPLHF. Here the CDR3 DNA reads TGTGCCAGCAGTGCGCAGAGCTCCTATAATTCACCCCTCCACTTT.

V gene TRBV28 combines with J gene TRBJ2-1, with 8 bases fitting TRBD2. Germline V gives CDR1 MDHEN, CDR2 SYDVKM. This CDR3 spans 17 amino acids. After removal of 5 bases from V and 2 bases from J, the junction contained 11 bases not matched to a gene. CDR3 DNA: TGTGCCAGCAGTACCGGGGGAGCGGGAGACCCCTACAATGAGCAGTTCTTC. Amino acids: CASSTGGAGDPYNEQFF. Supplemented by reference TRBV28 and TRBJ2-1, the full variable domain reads DVKVTQSSRYLVKRTGEKVFLECVQDMDHENMFWYRQDPGLGLRLIYFSYDVKMKEKGDIPEGYSVSREKKERFSLILESASTNQTSMYLCASSTGGAGDPYNEQFFGPGTRLTVL.

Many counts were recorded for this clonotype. The CDR3 spells CASSLVSGGFTDTQYF. For the CDR3, the DNA is TGTGCCAGCAGCTTAGTCAGCGGGGGATTCACAGATACGCAGTATTTT. The V and J genes are TRBV11-2 and TRBJ2-3; 8 nucleotides align to TRBD2. The V and J ends lost 1 base and 2 bases, in that order; junction bases with no gene match: 5. Germline assignment: CDR1 SGHAT and CDR2 FQNNGV. This CDR3 has 16 amino acids.

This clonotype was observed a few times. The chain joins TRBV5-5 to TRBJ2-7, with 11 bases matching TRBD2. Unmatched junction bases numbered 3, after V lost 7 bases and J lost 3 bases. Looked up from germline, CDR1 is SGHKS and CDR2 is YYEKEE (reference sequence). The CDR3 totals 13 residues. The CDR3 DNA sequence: TGTGCCAGCGTACTAGCGGGGGACTACGAGCAGTACTTC. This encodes CASVLAGDYEQYF.

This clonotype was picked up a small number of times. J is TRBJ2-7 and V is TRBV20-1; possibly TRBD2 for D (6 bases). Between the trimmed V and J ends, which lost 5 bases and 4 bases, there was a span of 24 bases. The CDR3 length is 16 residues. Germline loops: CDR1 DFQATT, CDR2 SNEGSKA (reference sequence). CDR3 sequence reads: CSAAEPRAGLMYEQYF. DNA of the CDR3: TGCAGTGCTGCAGAACCTAGGGCGGGGCTTATGTACGAGCAGTACTTC.

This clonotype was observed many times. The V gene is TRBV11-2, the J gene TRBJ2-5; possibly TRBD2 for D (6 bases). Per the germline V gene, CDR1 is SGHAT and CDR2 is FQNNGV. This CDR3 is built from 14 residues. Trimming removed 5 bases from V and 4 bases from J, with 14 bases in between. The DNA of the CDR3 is TGTGCCAGCAGCCCACAAGGAGGGAGAGAGACCCAGTACTTC. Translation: CASSPQGGRETQYF.

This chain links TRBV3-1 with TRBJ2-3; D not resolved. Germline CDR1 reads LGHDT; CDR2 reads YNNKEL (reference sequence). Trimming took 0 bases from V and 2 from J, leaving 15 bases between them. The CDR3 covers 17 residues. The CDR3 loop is CASSQDSVDLYTDTQYF. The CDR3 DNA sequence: TGTGCCAGCAGCCAAGATTCGGTGGACCTCTACACAGATACGCAGTATTTT.

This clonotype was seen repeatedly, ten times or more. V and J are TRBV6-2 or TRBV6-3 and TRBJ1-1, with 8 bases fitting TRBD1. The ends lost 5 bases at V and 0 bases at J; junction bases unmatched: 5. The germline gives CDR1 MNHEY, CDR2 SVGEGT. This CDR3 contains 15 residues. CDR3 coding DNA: TGTGCCAGCAGTGAAATGGACAGGGTGAACACTGAAGCTTTCTTT. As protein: CASSEMDRVNTEAFF.

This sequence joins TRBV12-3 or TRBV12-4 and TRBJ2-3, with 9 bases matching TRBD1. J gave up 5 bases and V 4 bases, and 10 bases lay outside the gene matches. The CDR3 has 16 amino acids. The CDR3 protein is CASSSGTGWGGDTQYF. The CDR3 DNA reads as TGTGCCAGCAGTTCCGGGACAGGGTGGGGGGGAGATACGCAGTATTTT.

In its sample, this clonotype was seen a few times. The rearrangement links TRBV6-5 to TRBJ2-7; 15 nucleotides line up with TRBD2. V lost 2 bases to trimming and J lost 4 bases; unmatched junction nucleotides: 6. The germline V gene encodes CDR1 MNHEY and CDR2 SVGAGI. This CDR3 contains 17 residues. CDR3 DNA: TGTGCCAGCAGTTACCCGGGACTAGCGGGAGGCCGTTACGAGCAGTACTTC. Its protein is CASSYPGLAGGRYEQYF.

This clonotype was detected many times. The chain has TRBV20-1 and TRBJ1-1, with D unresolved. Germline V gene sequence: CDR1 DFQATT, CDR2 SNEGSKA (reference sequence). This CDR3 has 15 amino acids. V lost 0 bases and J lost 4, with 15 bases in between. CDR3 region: CSARDPSGKGTEAFF. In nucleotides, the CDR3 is TGCAGTGCTAGAGATCCGTCAGGTAAGGGCACTGAAGCTTTCTTT.

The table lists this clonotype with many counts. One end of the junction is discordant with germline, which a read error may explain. Here the CDR3 DNA reads TGTGCCAGCAGCTTGGGAACAGGGGGAAATTCACCCCTCCACTTT. Protein: CASSLGTGGNSPLHF. The chain joins TRBV5-1 to TRBJ1-6, with TRBD1 matching over 8 bases. The CDR3 sequence is 15 residues long. Germline assignment: CDR1 SGHRS and CDR2 YFSETQ.

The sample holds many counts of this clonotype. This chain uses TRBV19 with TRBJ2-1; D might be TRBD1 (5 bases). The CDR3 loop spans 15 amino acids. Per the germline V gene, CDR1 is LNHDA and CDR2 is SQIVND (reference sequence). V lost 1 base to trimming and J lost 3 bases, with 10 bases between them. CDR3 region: CASSIGTPYYNEQFF. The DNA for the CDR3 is TGTGCCAGTAGTATAGGGACACCATACTACAATGAGCAGTTCTTC.